Below are 19 T cell receptor beta chains sequenced from a single sample in a study of CD8+ T cells in alopecia areata. Treatment of the sample: oral pan-JAK inhibitor, 5-10 mg twice daily. Sequencing used cDNA as its template, made by extracting RNA and reverse transcribing it. TCRdb keeps only in-frame clones here, not all; method: immunoSEQ multiplex PCR. The sample contains 140,000 to 150,000 clones, about 59% of which appear only once. Sequences were derived from CD8+ T cells sorted from blood, sampled at week 4, from a patient treated with tofacitinib. The receptors originated from a human donor with alopecia areata.

The CDR3 DNA is TGTGCCAGCAGTTTAGATAGGGGTTCACCCCTCCACTTT. Encoded protein: CASSLDRGSPLHF. The genes are TRBV27 and TRBJ1-6; tentative D call: TRBD1 (5 bases). Trimming shortened V by 2 bases and J by 9 bases, and 8 bases separated the two germline ends. CDR1 and CDR2 (germline): MNHEY, SMNVEV (reference sequence). The CDR3 has 13 amino acids.

In its sample, this clone was seen a few times. V usage is TRBV27 and J usage is TRBJ1-1; D is unclear. Between the trimmed V and J ends, which lost 3 bases and 5 bases, there was a span of 10 bases. The CDR3 length is 13 residues. The germline V gene encodes CDR1 MNHEY and CDR2 SMNVEV (reference sequence). The CDR3 loop reads CASSFGGRTEAFF. The CDR3 bases are TGTGCCAGCAGTTTTGGAGGGAGAACTGAAGCTTTCTTT.

The chain has TRBV27 and TRBJ2-1; tentatively, D is TRBD2 (7 bases). This CDR3 region has 13 residues. V was trimmed by 10 bases and J by 7 bases, leaving 17 bases between them. CDR1 and CDR2 from the germline V gene are MNHEY and SMNVEV (reference sequence). The CDR3, as DNA: TGTGCCACCGGTGGGGGGGGCGTTAATGAGCAGTTCTTC. It is translated as CATGGGGVNEQFF.

In this sample, this clone turned up a few times. The chain links TRBV29-1 to TRBJ1-1; a possible D gene is TRBD1 (6 bases). Germline-derived CDR1 and CDR2 are SQVTM and ANQGSEA. Between the trimmed V and J ends, which lost 6 bases and 6 bases, there was a span of 14 bases. This CDR3 spans 12 amino acids. The CDR3 spells CSVAQGLPEAFF. CDR3 bases: TGCAGCGTCGCACAGGGTTTGCCTGAAGCTTTCTTT. Combining the CDR3 with reference TRBV29-1 and TRBJ1-1 gives the whole variable domain SAVISQKPSRDICQRGTSLTIQCQVDSQVTMMFWYRQQPGQSLTLIATANQGSEATYESGFVIDKFPISRPNLTFSTLTVSNMSPEDSSIYLCSVAQGLPEAFFGQGTRLTVV.

In its sample, this clone was seen a few times. The gene calls are TRBV6-1 and TRBJ2-5; D is possibly TRBD1 or TRBD2 (6 bases each). The CDR3 has 15 amino acids. CDR1 and CDR2 (germline): MNHNS, SASEGT. Trimming cost V 6 bases and J 7 bases, with 21 bases left between them. The chain's CDR3 is CASSPGPGGLGTQYF. CDR3 DNA: TGTGCCAGCAGCCCGGGGCCCGGGGGCTTGGGGACCCAGTACTTC.

The chain employs TRBV4-1 and TRBJ1-5; no reliable D call. The CDR3 has 15 amino acids. Trimming pared 1 base from V and 4 bases from J, leaving 11 bases between. The germline V gene encodes CDR1 MGHRA and CDR2 YSYEKL. CDR3 DNA sequence: TGCGCCAGCAGCCAAGGCTTAACGGAGAATCAGCCCCAGCATTTT. Protein: CASSQGLTENQPQHF.

This clone occurred a few times. V usage is TRBV21-1 and J usage is TRBJ1-5; the D segment call TRBD1 is taken from the table without a DNA check. TRBV21-1 is assigned pseudogene status. CDR3 size: 18 residues. CDR3 in DNA: TGTGCCAGCAGCTCACGGCCCGGGACAGGGGGGATCAATCAGCCCCAGCATTTT. The encoded protein is CASSSRPGTGGINQPQHF.

The CDR3 bases are TGTGCCAGCAGCCCCTCGGCGGGGGGGCCTGATACGCAGTATTTT. Translation: CASSPSAGGPDTQYF. This sequence joins TRBV7-9 and TRBJ2-3; TRBD2 aligns across 9 bases. V shed 5 bases and J 6 bases; nucleotides not matched to a gene: 9. Germline loops: CDR1 SEHNR, CDR2 FQNEAQ (reference sequence). The CDR3 sequence is 15 residues long.

The chain employs TRBV4-3 and TRBJ1-1; D is unclear. Trimming pared 0 bases from V and 1 base from J, leaving 6 bases between. The CDR3 is made up of 14 amino acids. The germline V gene encodes CDR1 LGHNA and CDR2 YSLEER. CDR3 sequence (DNA): TGCGCCAGCAGCCAAGATCGGTCGAACACTGAAGCTTTCTTT. It translates to CASSQDRSNTEAFF.

The V and J genes are TRBV7-6 and TRBJ2-1, with 9 bases fitting TRBD2. The CDR3 runs to 17 residues. V lost 3 bases to trimming and J lost 3 bases; unmatched junction nucleotides: 9. Per the germline V gene, CDR1 is SGHVS and CDR2 is FNYEAQ. This chain's CDR3 is CASSFSLSGGNYNEQFF. The CDR3 nucleotides read TGTGCCAGCAGCTTCTCCCTAAGCGGGGGGAACTACAATGAGCAGTTCTTC.

The V and J genes are TRBV15 and TRBJ1-5; D is undetermined. V was cut by 6 bases and J by 2 bases, with 14 bases left in between. The length of the CDR3 is 15 residues. Looked up from germline, CDR1 is LNHNV and CDR2 is YYDKDF (reference sequence). CDR3 sequence: CATREDGEGNQPQHF. As DNA, the CDR3 is TGTGCCACCAGAGAGGACGGGGAAGGCAATCAGCCCCAGCATTTT.

The chain employs TRBV30 and TRBJ1-5, with a weak D call TRBD1 (6 bases). CDR3 length: 14 amino acids. CDR1 GTSNPN and CDR2 SVGIG come from the germline V gene (reference sequence). Trimming took 5 bases from V and 4 from J, leaving 15 bases between them. DNA of the CDR3: TGTGCCTGGTCAGCGGGGGCGGAGAATCAGCCCCAGCATTTT. Translating gives CAWSAGAENQPQHF.

The chain links TRBV30 to TRBJ1-1; 7 bases are a match to TRBD1. The CDR3 contains 13 residues. Germline-derived CDR1 and CDR2 are GTSNPN and SVGIG (reference sequence). V lost 2 bases and J lost 1; bases outside the gene matches: 1. CDR3: CAWSQGGNTEAFF. The CDR3 DNA reads as TGTGCCTGGAGTCAGGGGGGGAACACTGAAGCTTTCTTT.

The CDR3: CASSLLEEPYEQYF. The CDR3 nucleotides are TGTGCCAGCAGCTTGCTAGAGGAGCCCTACGAGCAGTACTTC. The chain employs TRBV5-6 and TRBJ2-7; D remains ambiguous. The CDR3 contains 14 residues. The germline gives CDR1 SGHDT, CDR2 YYEEEE. Trimming took off 1 base at V and 2 bases at J, with 10 bases between the two ends.

This clone was counted between two and nine times. V usage is TRBV2 and J usage is TRBJ2-1; TRBD2 aligns across 7 bases. The length of the CDR3 is 16 residues. In germline, CDR1 is SNHLY, CDR2 FYNNEI. The V and J ends lost 10 bases and 0 bases, in that order; junction bases with no gene match: 12. CDR3 sequence (DNA): TGTGCCACCACTGGGGGGGGTTTGGGCTCCTACAATGAGCAGTTCTTC. It specifies CATTGGGLGSYNEQFF.

The V and J genes are TRBV29-1 and TRBJ2-7, with 8 positions matching TRBD2. Germline CDR1 SQVTM, CDR2 ANQGSEA. The CDR3 has 12 amino acids. The V gene end was trimmed by 5 bases and the J gene end by 3 bases; junction bases not matched to a gene: 3. This chain's CDR3 is CSVPGGSYEQYF. The CDR3 bases are TGCAGCGTTCCGGGAGGGAGCTACGAGCAGTACTTC.

This chain links TRBV27 with TRBJ2-5; 7 bases map to TRBD2. Looked up from germline, CDR1 is MNHEY and CDR2 is SMNVEV (reference sequence). The CDR3 runs to 16 residues. After removal of 5 bases from V and 7 bases from J, the junction contained 16 bases not matched to a gene. The CDR3 loop is CASSPLGPSGEGTQYF. The CDR3 region has the DNA TGTGCCAGCAGTCCCTTGGGCCCCAGCGGGGAGGGGACCCAGTACTTC.

This clone showed up just a few times. In DNA form, the CDR3 reads TGTGCCAGCAGCCCGACTCCGGGGCCCCTCCACTTT. Translation gives CASSPTPGPLHF. The V and J genes are TRBV5-6 and TRBJ1-6; D not certain. V lost 4 bases and J lost 13, with 12 bases in between. The germline V gene has CDR1 SGHDT and CDR2 YYEEEE. The CDR3 contains 12 residues.

The gene calls are TRBV9 and TRBJ2-7; 10 bases align to TRBD1. Trimming removed 0 bases from V and 0 bases from J; junction bases left unmatched: 3. CDR1 is SGDLS and CDR2 is YYNGEE in the germline V gene. This CDR3 spans 16 amino acids. For the CDR3, the DNA is TGTGCCAGCAGCGTAGGGGACAGGGGCGACTCCTACGAGCAGTACTTC. It translates to CASSVGDRGDSYEQYF.